Included here is one T cell receptor beta chain sequence, with context. Antigen specificity is unknown. The TCR library protocol attached unique molecular identifiers to the individual cDNA molecules. MiXCR was run by TCRdb on the 5' RACE reads, yielding one entry per CDR3 protein. The sample records about 56,000 distinct CDR3 sequences, around 16% being singletons. This sample is drawn from a study of early T cells in non-severe SARS-CoV-2 infection. The study, taken as a whole, reports: VDJdb matching skewed toward anti-spike CD8 responses, missing private and CD4 specificities.

CDR1 SGHAT and CDR2 FQNNGV come from the germline V gene. V was clipped by 3 bases and J by 2 bases, with 11 bases between them. This CDR3 is 15 amino acids long. The source of this sequence is an adult who was a healthcare worker with PCR-confirmed SARS-CoV-2 infection or an uninfected control (not recorded which). Source: whole blood, taken at baseline. This sequence joins TRBV11-2 and TRBJ2-4, with D possibly being TRBD1 (6 bases). Here the CDR3 reads CASSFPGVTKNIQYF. CDR3 nucleotides: TGTGCCAGCAGCTTCCCAGGGGTGACCAAAAACATTCAGTACTTC. Together with reference TRBV11-2 and TRBJ2-4, the CDR3 gives the full variable domain: EAGVAQSPRYKIIEKRQSVAFWCNPISGHATLYWYQQILGQGPKLLIQFQNNGVVDDSQLPKDRFSAERLKGVDSTLKIQPAKLEDSAVYLCASSFPGVTKNIQYFGAGTRLSVL.